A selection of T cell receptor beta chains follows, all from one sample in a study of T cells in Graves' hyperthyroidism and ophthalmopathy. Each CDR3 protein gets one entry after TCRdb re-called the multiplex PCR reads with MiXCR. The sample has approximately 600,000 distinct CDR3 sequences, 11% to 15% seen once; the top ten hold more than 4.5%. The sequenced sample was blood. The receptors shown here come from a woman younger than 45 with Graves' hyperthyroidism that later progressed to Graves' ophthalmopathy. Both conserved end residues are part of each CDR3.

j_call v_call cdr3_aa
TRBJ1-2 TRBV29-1 CSVEDQRGGIAYGYTF
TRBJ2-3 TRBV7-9 CASSFWDGGTDTQYF
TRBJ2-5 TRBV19 CASSEGAGGETQYF
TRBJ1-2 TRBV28 CASSIRTGHTNYGYTF
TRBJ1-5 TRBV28 CATLVGTPNQPQHF
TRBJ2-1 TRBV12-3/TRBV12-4 CACGLGDLVGNEQFF
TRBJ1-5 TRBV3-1 CASSQVGRNQPQHF
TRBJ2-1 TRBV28 CASSLWGTGDNEQFF
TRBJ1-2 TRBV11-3 CASSPLGSWGYTF
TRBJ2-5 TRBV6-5 CASSYSNSGGGKTQYF
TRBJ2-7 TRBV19 CASTTEDVTYEQYF
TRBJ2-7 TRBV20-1 CSALLPRTGNSYEQYF
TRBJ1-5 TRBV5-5 CASSFGQGADQPQHF
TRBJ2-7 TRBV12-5 CASAQGARSGEQYF
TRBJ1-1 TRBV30 CAWSRAGTEAFF